Sequencing of this TCR beta chain was carried out in a study of human T cells and chemical hapten exposure. This clonotype was observed a few times. TCRdb reprocessed the RACE reads via MiXCR and lists one record per CDR3 protein. The repertoire includes about 85,000 distinct CDR3 sequences, around 10% of them detected once, and 1.5% to 2% sits in the top ten. Time point specified: patch test 2, 6 weeks after DPC sensitization. Treatment here: therapeutic diphenylcyclopropenone sensitization with weekly scalp DPC. Germline CDR1 reads LGHNA; CDR2 reads YSLEER. The CDR3 covers 16 residues. The V end lost 0 bases, the J end lost 0 bases, and 11 bases lay between the germline ends.

The sequencing used whole blood, collected in connection with sensitization to the hapten diphenylcyclopropenone (DPC). V is TRBV4-3 and J is TRBJ1-1; perhaps TRBD1 as D (6 bases). The sequence came from a man in his late teens or twenties with alopecia areata. Some clones in this sample may be carry-over from other donors' samples. CDR3: CASSQDQTGMNTEAFF. The CDR3, as DNA: TGCGCCAGCAGCCAAGATCAGACAGGCATGAACACTGAAGCTTTCTTT.